This T cell receptor (beta chain) was sequenced during a study of early T cells in non-severe SARS-CoV-2 infection (TCRdb year 2021). With respect to the entire study: TCR sequencing used bulk RNA from unsorted whole blood, so alpha and beta chains could not be paired.

The library was generated by 5' RACE. The sequencer was a NextSeq 500. Unique molecular identifiers were attached to individual cDNA molecules in the TCR library protocol so that sequencing error and PCR bias could be corrected. Both TCR alpha and beta chains were sequenced, and tight co-correlation was observed between alpha and beta sequence abundances in each sample. Turning to the authors' computational methods: Decombinator V4 was used to perform V gene, J gene and CDR3 annotation of TCR sequences. TCRs were defined as expanded if a significant change between any two time points was detected under a Poisson model with p below 0.0001. Abundances of TCRs were expressed as counts per million after normalisation to the total number of TCRs sequenced in each sample. TRAV1-2 paired with TRAJ12, TRAJ20 or TRAJ33 defined MAIT TCRs, while TRAV10 paired with TRAJ18 defined iNKT TCRs. VDJdb, accessed on 1 November 2021, was searched for TCRs annotated for CMV, EBV and SARS-CoV-2, and TCRs annotated for more than one antigen were excluded. TCRdb reprocessed the public reads (quality trimming at Q25 with fastp, clone calling with MiXCR) and kept in-frame beta chains. Every CDR3 protein is listed once, alongside the most common genes and DNA of its rows. TCRdb's processing, not the study's, gives the V and J calls here. The table for this sample lists 65,000 to 85,000 distinct CDR3 sequences; roughly 13% of them were counted only once. The ten largest account for around 1.1% of the sample.

On this clonotype itself: Its antigen remains unidentified. Base qualities are not recorded, but no much larger clone differs from it by a single base.

Overall results and qualifications from the work: VDJdb matching was skewed toward anti-spike CD8 responses and likely underestimated virus-specific expansions, missing private and CD4 specificities.

As encoded in the germline V gene (reference sequence), CDR1 is DFQATT while CDR2 is SNEGSKA. The CDR3 spans 17 residues, from the cysteine through the phenylalanine. Only the CDR3 DNA is retained, 51 bases long and in frame from the first base. Compared with germline, V lacks 2 bases and J lacks 5 bases; bases without a gene match: 10. The study was a case-control design nested within a healthcare worker cohort in London, UK, with weekly nasopharyngeal swab PCR tests and blood sampling. Healthcare workers were enrolled in the week of the UK lockdown, from 23 to 31 March 2020, and were followed every week for up to roughly 16 weeks.

The receptor was isolated from an adult who was a healthcare worker with PCR-confirmed SARS-CoV-2 infection or an uninfected control (not recorded which). This sequence uses TRBV20-1 and TRBJ2-5, with 14 junctional bases fitting TRBD2. The sample taken for sequencing was whole blood. The CDR3: CSARNLGTSGSWETQYF. The DNA reads TGCAGTGCTAGAAACCTGGGGACTAGCGGGAGCTGGGAGACCCAGTACTTC.